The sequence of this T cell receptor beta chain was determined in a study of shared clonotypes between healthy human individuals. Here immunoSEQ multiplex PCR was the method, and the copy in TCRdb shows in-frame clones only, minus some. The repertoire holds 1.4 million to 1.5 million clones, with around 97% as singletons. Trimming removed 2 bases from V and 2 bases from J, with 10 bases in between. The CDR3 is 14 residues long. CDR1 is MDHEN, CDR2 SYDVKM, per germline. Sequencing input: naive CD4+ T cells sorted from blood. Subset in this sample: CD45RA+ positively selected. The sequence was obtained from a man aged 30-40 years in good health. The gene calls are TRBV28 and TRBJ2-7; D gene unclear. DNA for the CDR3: TGTGCCAGCAGTTTAGGGCAGAAAACCTACGAGCAGTACTTC. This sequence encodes CASSLGQKTYEQYF.